These T cell receptor beta chains were read from a single sample in a study of monozygotic twins with inflammatory bowel disease. TCRdb reprocessed the 5' RACE reads and stores each CDR3 protein as one record, lacking DNA. The sample holds about 450,000 distinct CDR3 sequences. The sample comprised blood. The receptors come from a human donor with ulcerative colitis or Crohn's disease, or a healthy co-twin of an affected twin (not recorded which). The CDR3 runs from the conserved cysteine through the conserved F or W. The order of the fields is J gene, V gene, CDR3 protein.

j_call: TRBJ2-1
v_call: TRBV29-1
cdr3_aa: CSVHSGGSYNEQFF

j_call: TRBJ2-6
v_call: TRBV12-3/TRBV12-4
cdr3_aa: CASRRAQGAGANVLTF

j_call: TRBJ1-6
v_call: TRBV4-2
cdr3_aa: CASSQEYTAADRNSPLHF

j_call: TRBJ2-5
v_call: TRBV11-2
cdr3_aa: CASSLVTGGQETQYF

j_call: TRBJ1-1
v_call: TRBV18
cdr3_aa: CASSPGIEGRGTEAFF

j_call: TRBJ2-7
v_call: TRBV6-6
cdr3_aa: CASSYENSYEQYF

j_call: TRBJ1-1
v_call: TRBV4-1
cdr3_aa: CASSQGDRERHTEAFF

j_call: TRBJ2-7
v_call: TRBV25-1
cdr3_aa: CASSELPGQGYEQYF

j_call: TRBJ2-1
v_call: TRBV7-8
cdr3_aa: CASSSRLAHEQFF

j_call: TRBJ1-1
v_call: TRBV7-8
cdr3_aa: CASSLGPAAVNTEAFF

j_call: TRBJ2-5
v_call: TRBV27
cdr3_aa: CASSPWELGTQYF

j_call: TRBJ2-1
v_call: TRBV20-1
cdr3_aa: CSALIRGPSGSYNEQFF

j_call: TRBJ2-3
v_call: TRBV19
cdr3_aa: CASSTGRGSTDTQYF

j_call: TRBJ1-5
v_call: TRBV15
cdr3_aa: CATSRGQRSGEPQHF

j_call: TRBJ2-5
v_call: TRBV7-9
cdr3_aa: CASSDRLEETQYF

j_call: TRBJ2-3
v_call: TRBV5-1
cdr3_aa: CASSLPSEQADVDTQYF